The source of this T cell receptor beta chain is a study of T-cell memory formation after mild COVID-19. Study information: The study found TCR clusters largely donor specific. Study conclusions and caveats: Clones that shrank (day 15 to 85) were balanced CD4/CD8, whereas later expanders leaned CD4+. Researchers found some responding clones in pre-infection memory, a sign that cross-reactive memory joined.

As to this clonotype: The antigen remains undetermined.

This CDR3 contains 16 residues. Trimming cost V 4 bases and J 2 bases, with 17 bases left between them. The germline V gene has CDR1 ENHRY and CDR2 SYGVKD. Each CDR3 protein gets one entry after TCRdb re-called the 5' RACE reads with MiXCR. In the table there are some 350,000 distinct CDR3 sequences, around a sixth of which are singletons. The sample consisted of PBMCs or a T cell subset sorted from them (not recorded which). This receptor was obtained from a man aged 18-30 years who had mild COVID-19 (a few samples of this study predate the infection). Cell type and time point are not known. The V call is TRBV10-3, the J call TRBJ2-5; D is possibly TRBD1 (6 bases). The CDR3 DNA is TGTGCCATCAGTGTGGTGGGCACAGGGCTACAAGAGACCCAGTACTTC. Its protein is CAISVVGTGLQETQYF.